This T cell receptor (beta chain) was documented in a study of tumor and adjacent non-tumor tissue in lung cancer. Regarding this clonotype: Its ends do not fully match the called genes, so a read error is possible.

This CDR3 contains 14 residues. Germline V gives CDR1 LGHNA, CDR2 YSLEER. The library came from three nested PCR rounds adapted from ARM-PCR protocols. TCRdb passed the multiplex PCR reads through MiXCR, listing each CDR3 protein once. The sample has approximately 80,000 distinct CDR3 sequences; more than 80% are singletons. This sample's RNA came from whole unsorted tissue. The normal lung tissue was taken more than 3 cm from the tumor edge. The sequenced sample consisted of distant non-tumor lung tissue. This chain connects TRBV4-3 to TRBJ1-1, with D perhaps TRBD1 (6 bases). The sequence derives from a man between 60 and 75 years old with non-small cell lung cancer. For the CDR3, the DNA is TGTGCCAGCAACCAAGAGGGGGTCGGGACTGAAGCTTTCTTT. Residues: CASNQEGVGTEAFF.